The 26 T cell receptor beta chains below all came from one sample that was sequenced in a study of blood T cell repertoires in COVID-19. Using immunoSEQ multiplex PCR, the repertoire was profiled, and TCRdb retains in-frame clones only, with some absent. The sample includes over 300,000 clones, 85% of them seen just once. The specimen was peripheral blood. The receptors were sampled from a human donor in a cohort sampled during active COVID-19.

This rearrangement joins TRBV7-3 to TRBJ1-3; 7 bases match TRBD1. V was pared by 5 bases and J by 2 bases, with 6 bases of the junction left unmatched. From germline, CDR1 is SGHTA and CDR2 FQGTGA. The CDR3 is 15 residues long. The CDR3 spells CASSHDREPGNTIYF. In nucleotides, the CDR3 is TGTGCCAGCAGCCACGACAGGGAGCCTGGAAACACCATATATTTT.

The V call is TRBV24-1, the J call TRBJ1-4; 7 bases match TRBD1. The V gene end was trimmed by 3 bases and the J gene end by 4 bases; junction bases not matched to a gene: 4. Germline V CDR1 and CDR2: KGHDR, SFDVKD. CDR3 length: 15 residues. The CDR3 sequence is CATSDDRDSNEKLFF. Here the CDR3 DNA reads TGTGCCACCAGTGATGACCGGGACAGTAATGAAAAACTGTTTTTT.

This chain connects TRBV6-5 to TRBJ1-5; possibly TRBD1 for D (5 bases). The CDR3 is 15 residues long. Trimming cost V 7 bases and J 4 bases, with 17 bases left between them. The V gene's germline CDR1 is MNHEY and CDR2 SVGAGI. The CDR3 spells CASILGLRGNQPQHF. The CDR3 bases are TGTGCCAGCATCTTGGGACTGCGGGGTAATCAGCCCCAGCATTTT.

Notes on this clone: Distinct nucleotide sequences in the sample also encode this CDR3. The rearrangement uses TRBV27 and TRBJ1-2, with a weak D call TRBD1 (6 bases). The CDR3 runs to 13 residues. CDR1 and CDR2 from the germline V gene are MNHEY and SMNVEV (reference sequence). Trimming shortened V by 4 bases and J by 2 bases, and 8 bases separated the two germline ends. CDR3 in amino acids: CASSSGVNYGYTF. The CDR3 bases are TGTGCCAGCAGTTCAGGGGTAAACTATGGCTACACCTTC.

The chain links TRBV11-2 to TRBJ1-1, with D tentatively TRBD1 (6 bases). The CDR3 is 13 amino acids. Trimming took 2 bases from V and 7 from J, leaving 11 bases between them. The germline V gene encodes CDR1 SGHAT and CDR2 FQNNGV. The CDR3 DNA follows: TGTGCCAGCAGCTTAAACAGGGCAGGTGAAGCTTTCTTT. It codes for CASSLNRAGEAFF. The entire variable domain, with the rest obtained from reference TRBV11-2 and TRBJ1-1, is as follows: EAGVAQSPRYKIIEKRQSVAFWCNPISGHATLYWYQQILGQGPKLLIQFQNNGVVDDSQLPKDRFSAERLKGVDSTLKIQPAKLEDSAVYLCASSLNRAGEAFFGQGTRLTVV.

This clone was detected only once. This chain links TRBV2 with TRBJ1-5; tentatively, D is TRBD1 (6 bases). Germline CDR1 is SNHLY and CDR2 is FYNNEI. V gave up 5 bases and J gave up 1 base, with 9 bases separating them. The length of the CDR3 is 14 residues. CDR3: CASSQDRSNQPQHF. The CDR3 region has the DNA TGTGCCAGCAGTCAAGACAGGAGCAATCAGCCCCAGCATTTT.

This sequence joins TRBV25-1 and TRBJ1-1; D gene uncertain. This CDR3 contains 13 residues. CDR1 and CDR2 (germline): MGHDK, SYGVNS. V lost 3 bases, J lost 1 base, and 6 bases lay in between. CDR3 sequence reads: CASSDEGNTEAFF. CDR3 DNA sequence: TGTGCCAGCAGTGATGAGGGGAACACTGAAGCTTTCTTT. The whole variable domain, remainder taken from reference TRBV25-1 and TRBJ1-1, is EADIYQTPRYLVIGTGKKITLECSQTMGHDKMYWYQQDPGMELHLIHYSYGVNSTEKGDLSSESTVSRIRTEHFPLTLESARPSHTSQYLCASSDEGNTEAFFGQGTRLTVV.

This chain uses TRBV12-2 with TRBJ2-7; the table names TRBD1, a call not compared with the DNA. TRBV12-2 is a pseudogene. The CDR3 has 15 amino acids. This chain's CDR3 is CASRFRDRDSYEQYF. CDR3 nucleotides: TGTGCAAGTCGCTTCCGGGACAGGGACAGCTACGAGCAGTACTTC.

The CDR3 sequence is CASQDMIYEQYF. CDR3 nucleotides: TGTGCCAGCCAGGACATGATCTACGAGCAGTACTTC. The chain combines TRBV28 with TRBJ2-7; tentative D call: TRBD1 (5 bases). CDR1 MDHEN and CDR2 SYDVKM come from the germline V gene. Trimming pared 8 bases from V and 3 bases from J, leaving 11 bases between. CDR3 length: 12 residues. Full variable domain (outside the CDR3, taken from reference TRBV28 and TRBJ2-7): DVKVTQSSRYLVKRTGEKVFLECVQDMDHENMFWYRQDPGLGLRLIYFSYDVKMKEKGDIPEGYSVSREKKERFSLILESASTNQTSMYLCASQDMIYEQYFGPGTRLTVT.

V gene TRBV11-1 combines with J gene TRBJ1-3; 8 bases are shared with TRBD1. This CDR3 has 15 residues. V trimming: 5 bases; J trimming: 4 bases; junction bases outside the gene matches: 7. Germline V lookup: CDR1 SGHAT, CDR2 FQDESV (reference sequence). As DNA, the CDR3 is TGTGCCAGCAGCACCAGGGGGCCTCCCGGAAACACCATATATTTT. Translating it yields CASSTRGPPGNTIYF.

The gene calls are TRBV11-2 and TRBJ2-7; 10 positions agree with TRBD2. Germline values: CDR1 SGHAT, CDR2 FQNNGV. V trimming: 5 bases; J trimming: 1 base; junction bases outside the gene matches: 2. CDR3 length: 14 amino acids. CDR3 loop: CASSLAGVSYEQYF. The CDR3 DNA reads TGTGCCAGCAGCCTAGCGGGGGTTTCCTACGAGCAGTACTTC.

J is TRBJ2-7 and V is TRBV5-1; weak D call: TRBD1 (6 bases). The CDR3 sequence is 15 residues long. Germline-derived CDR1 and CDR2 are SGHRS and YFSETQ. Trimming removed 5 bases from V and 1 base from J, with 16 bases in between. This CDR3 reads CASRTVYTGSYEQYF. DNA for the CDR3: TGCGCCAGCAGGACGGTTTATACAGGGTCCTACGAGCAGTACTTC.

The chain joins TRBV24-1 to TRBJ1-3, with TRBD1 identical over 10 bases. The CDR3 length is 17 residues. The germline V gene encodes CDR1 KGHDR and CDR2 SFDVKD. Trimming removed 3 bases from V and 2 bases from J; junction bases left unmatched: 6. CDR3 loop: CATSDNVGTGAGNTIYF. As DNA, the CDR3 is TGTGCCACCAGTGATAACGTAGGGACAGGGGCTGGAAACACCATATATTTT.

This clone was recorded once. This sequence joins TRBV6-2 or TRBV6-3 and TRBJ2-7, with D unclear. V was trimmed by 3 bases and J by 2 bases, leaving 5 bases between them. The CDR3 extends over 12 amino acids. CDR1 MNHEY and CDR2 SVGEGT come from the germline V gene. The CDR3 DNA sequence: TGTGCCAGCAGTTATAATCCCTACGAGCAGTACTTC. It yields the protein CASSYNPYEQYF.

This chain links TRBV4-1 with TRBJ2-3; 8 bases map to TRBD2. V lost 2 bases to trimming and J lost 2 bases; unmatched junction nucleotides: 9. Germline V lookup: CDR1 MGHRA, CDR2 YSYEKL. The CDR3 length is 17 residues. CDR3 coding DNA: TGCGCCAGCAGCCAAACTGAACTAGCGGAGTACACAGATACGCAGTATTTT. Protein product: CASSQTELAEYTDTQYF.

The chain combines TRBV6-5 with TRBJ2-3; no definite D call. The CDR3 totals 12 residues. Trimming shortened V by 7 bases and J by 0 bases, and 5 bases separated the two germline ends. Germline CDR1 is MNHEY and CDR2 is SVGAGI. The CDR3 DNA follows: TGTGCCAGCACACGGAGCACAGATACGCAGTATTTT. Amino acid sequence: CASTRSTDTQYF.

This clone was observed a few times. The CDR3 DNA is TGTGCCACCCACGAGGGGGGGTTCGGGGAAAAACTGTTTTTT. It specifies CATHEGGFGEKLFF. J is TRBJ1-4 and V is TRBV2, with D perhaps matching TRBD1 (6 bases). Germline V gives CDR1 SNHLY, CDR2 FYNNEI. The CDR3 length is 14 residues. V gave up 10 bases and J gave up 8 bases, with 20 bases separating them.

The chain uses TRBV15 and TRBJ2-7; tentatively, D is TRBD2 (6 bases). Germline V gives CDR1 LNHNV, CDR2 YYDKDF (reference sequence). V gave up 1 base and J gave up 7 bases, with 17 bases separating them. The length of the CDR3 is 15 residues. Here the CDR3 DNA reads TGTGCCACCAGCAGAGGCGGGACGTCACCACGGGAGCAGTACTTC. Protein product: CATSRGGTSPREQYF.

This clone was observed a few times. The genes are TRBV11-2 and TRBJ2-7; 8 bases are shared with TRBD1. The CDR3 is 16 amino acids. In germline, CDR1 is SGHAT, CDR2 FQNNGV. The V gene end was trimmed by 1 base and the J gene end by 0 bases; junction bases not matched to a gene: 5. The CDR3 spells CASSLVGQGFSYEQYF. The DNA for the CDR3 is TGTGCCAGCAGCTTAGTTGGACAGGGATTCTCCTACGAGCAGTACTTC.

The chain carries TRBV21-1 and TRBJ2-3; TRBD1 was called by the table and not checked on the DNA. TRBV21-1 is an annotated pseudogene. The CDR3 consists of 15 residues. CDR3 DNA: TGTGCCAGCAGCGACAGGGATTCTAGCACAGATACGCAGTATTTT. Amino acid sequence: CASSDRDSSTDTQYF.

The sample holds one count of this clone. This chain links TRBV7-2 with TRBJ2-7, with D possibly TRBD2 on 6 matching bases. The CDR3 extends over 15 amino acids. Trimming took 1 base from V and 3 from J, leaving 13 bases between them. CDR1 and CDR2 (germline): SGHTA, FQGNSA. CDR3 DNA sequence: TGTGCCAGCAGCTTAGTGTGGCGGGGAGGCTACGAGCAGTACTTC. Protein: CASSLVWRGGYEQYF.

The chain carries TRBV9 and TRBJ2-7, with no clear D. The germline V gene encodes CDR1 SGDLS and CDR2 YYNGEE. The germline V and J ends were trimmed by 4 bases and 6 bases, with 20 bases remaining between them. This CDR3 has 15 amino acids. CDR3 protein: CASSIRASPPPEQYF. CDR3 bases: TGTGCCAGCAGCATAAGAGCATCACCCCCTCCCGAGCAGTACTTC.

The sample holds one count of this clone. The chain is built from TRBV9 and TRBJ1-1; tentatively, D is TRBD1 (5 bases). Trimming left V 7 bases short and J 4 bases short, with 26 bases between. CDR1 is SGDLS and CDR2 is YYNGEE in the germline V gene. The CDR3 spans 17 residues. The CDR3 loop is CASAQTGGELLSTEAFF. The CDR3 nucleotides are TGTGCCAGCGCACAAACGGGAGGGGAGTTGCTTAGCACTGAAGCTTTCTTT.

This rearrangement joins TRBV30 to TRBJ1-2, with 8 nucleotides matching TRBD1. The V and J ends lost 4 bases and 7 bases, in that order; junction bases with no gene match: 8. CDR3 length: 13 residues. Per germline, CDR1 GTSNPN and CDR2 SVGIG (reference sequence). The CDR3 bases are TGTGCCTGGACGGACAGGGCGTCGGTTGGCTACACCTTC. Translation gives CAWTDRASVGYTF.

The J gene is TRBJ1-1, the V gene TRBV2; the match to TRBD1 covers 7 bases. Germline V gene lookup returns CDR1 SNHLY and CDR2 FYNNEI. The CDR3 totals 13 residues. With V trimmed by 3 bases and J by 11 bases, 9 bases remained unmatched. This CDR3 is CASSEAGGILAFF. Written as DNA, the CDR3 is TGTGCCAGCAGTGAGGCAGGGGGTATTTTGGCTTTCTTT. Complete variable domain (other parts from reference TRBV2 and TRBJ1-1): EPEVTQTPSHQVTQMGQEVILRCVPISNHLYFYWYRQILGQKVEFLVSFYNNEISEKSEIFDDQFSVERPDGSNFTLKIRSTKLEDSAMYFCASSEAGGILAFFGQGTRLTVV.

This chain connects TRBV12-5 to TRBJ2-1; the D gene is possibly TRBD2 (6 bases). Trimming pared 7 bases from V and 9 bases from J, leaving 10 bases between. Per the germline V gene, CDR1 is LGHNT and CDR2 is FRNRAP. The CDR3 covers 11 residues. The CDR3 protein is CASVRGIEQFF. In DNA form, the CDR3 reads TGTGCTAGTGTGCGGGGTATTGAGCAGTTCTTC.